The 27 T cell receptor beta chains below come from one sample, sequenced in a study of T cell changes during pregnancy in multiple sclerosis. Libraries were prepared by immunoSEQ multiplex PCR; TCRdb keeps only in-frame clonotypes and omits some of them. The profile shows around 97,000 clones, 92% of them singletons. The material sequenced was peripheral blood, taken after pregnancy. These receptors were taken from a female donor with multiple sclerosis, enrolled in a pregnancy study.

V is TRBV30 and J is TRBJ2-5; 8 nucleotides match TRBD2. CDR1 and CDR2 from the germline V gene are GTSNPN and SVGIG (reference sequence). After removal of 2 bases from V and 5 bases from J, the junction contained 10 bases not matched to a gene. This CDR3 comprises 15 residues. The CDR3 nucleotides are TGTGCCTGGAGTAAGGGCCTAGCGGGCGGCGAGACCCAGTACTTC. Its translation: CAWSKGLAGGETQYF.

J is TRBJ2-7 and V is TRBV7-2, with D tentatively TRBD1 (6 bases). In germline, CDR1 is SGHTA, CDR2 FQGNSA. Trimming removed 0 bases from V and 7 bases from J, with 16 bases in between. This CDR3 spans 15 amino acids. The CDR3 loop reads CASSLAGQGNTEQYF. The CDR3 DNA sequence: TGTGCCAGCAGCTTAGCCGGTCAGGGGAATACGGAGCAGTACTTC.

V gene TRBV5-4 combines with J gene TRBJ2-5; D might be TRBD2 (5 bases). There are 13 residues in the CDR3. Deletions cut 6 bases from V and 4 bases from J, with 13 bases between. Looked up from germline, CDR1 is SGHNT and CDR2 is YYREEE (reference sequence). The CDR3 sequence is CASTTVGRETQYF. As DNA, the CDR3 is TGTGCCAGCACCACAGTAGGGAGAGAGACCCAGTACTTC.

The V call is TRBV5-1, the J call TRBJ1-6; D ambiguous. The ends were cut back, 0 bases at V and 7 bases at J, with 8 bases in the middle. The CDR3 sequence is 14 residues long. Per the germline V gene, CDR1 is SGHRS and CDR2 is YFSETQ. The CDR3 DNA reads TGCGCCAGCAGCTTGGACCGAGGGAATTCACCCCTCCACTTT. This gives the protein CASSLDRGNSPLHF.

V and J are TRBV11-3 and TRBJ2-5, with D possibly matching TRBD1 (5 bases). The CDR3 has 15 amino acids. The germline gives CDR1 SGHNT, CDR2 YENEEA. Trimming removed 3 bases from V and 5 bases from J, with 16 bases in between. The CDR3 nucleotides read TGTGCCAGCAGCTTTGAACTTAGGGGATCTGAGACCCAGTACTTC. It specifies CASSFELRGSETQYF.

The chain has TRBV29-1 and TRBJ1-2; a possible D gene is TRBD1 (5 bases). Germline lookup yields CDR1 SQVTM and CDR2 ANQGSEA. This CDR3 is 13 amino acids long. V was trimmed by 3 bases and J by 4 bases, leaving 12 bases between them. The CDR3 bases are TGCAGCGTTGATGGCGGGGCTTTCTATGGCTACACCTTC. Amino acid sequence: CSVDGGAFYGYTF. Full variable domain (missing parts from reference TRBV29-1 and TRBJ1-2): SAVISQKPSRDICQRGTSLTIQCQVDSQVTMMFWYRQQPGQSLTLIATANQGSEATYESGFVIDKFPISRPNLTFSTLTVSNMSPEDSSIYLCSVDGGAFYGYTFGSGTRLTVV.

The chain employs TRBV2 and TRBJ2-5; maybe TRBD2 (6 bases). Germline-derived CDR1 and CDR2 are SNHLY and FYNNEI. This CDR3 is built from 14 residues. Trimming removed 5 bases at V and 1 base at J, with 11 bases between. CDR3 in amino acids: CASSPRRVQETQYF. The CDR3 DNA sequence: TGTGCCAGCAGTCCTAGGAGGGTCCAAGAGACCCAGTACTTC.

This clone was found once. The rearrangement uses TRBV27 and TRBJ1-4; TRBD1 aligns across 11 bases. Trimming took 5 bases from V and 6 from J; bases not matched to a gene: 26. Germline CDR1 is MNHEY and CDR2 is SMNVEV (reference sequence). The CDR3 spans 22 residues. This CDR3 reads CASSPLSGQGAMKNGGHEKLFF. CDR3 nucleotide sequence: TGTGCCAGCAGTCCCCTCTCCGGACAGGGGGCCATGAAAAACGGGGGCCATGAAAAACTGTTTTTT.

The J gene is TRBJ1-6, the V gene TRBV9, with D tentatively TRBD1 (5 bases). Deletions cut 2 bases from V and 8 bases from J, with 11 bases between. The CDR3 runs 14 residues. Per germline, CDR1 SGDLS and CDR2 YYNGEE. The CDR3 here is CASSVGGGDSPLHF. CDR3 nucleotides: TGTGCCAGCAGCGTGGGGGGAGGGGATTCACCCCTCCACTTT.

The gene calls are TRBV5-1 and TRBJ2-7; D is perhaps TRBD2 (7 bases). The V end was cut by 0 bases, the J end by 5 bases, with 18 bases between. The CDR3 consists of 16 residues. Germline V gives CDR1 SGHRS, CDR2 YFSETQ. The CDR3 nucleotides read TGCGCCAGCAGCTTGGTAGGGGGAGGGCCGACTAACGAGCAGTACTTC. Its translation is CASSLVGGGPTNEQYF. Using reference TRBV5-1 and TRBJ2-7 for the parts outside the CDR3, the full variable domain is KAGVTQTPRYLIKTRGQQVTLSCSPISGHRSVSWYQQTPGQGLQFLFEYFSETQRNKGNFPGRFSGRQFSNSRSEMNVSTLELGDSALYLCASSLVGGGPTNEQYFGPGTRLTVT.

This sequence joins TRBV5-1 and TRBJ2-5; a possible D gene is TRBD1 (6 bases). Trimming pared 5 bases from V and 1 base from J, leaving 12 bases between. The CDR3 runs 14 residues. Germline V CDR1 and CDR2: SGHRS, YFSETQ. The CDR3 is CASRPGVTQETQYF. The DNA for the CDR3 is TGCGCCAGCAGGCCAGGGGTCACCCAAGAGACCCAGTACTTC.

This chain links TRBV30 with TRBJ2-7; D is undetermined. Trimming stripped 4 bases from V and 1 base from J, with 8 bases between. This CDR3 has 12 amino acids. Germline CDR1 is GTSNPN and CDR2 is SVGIG (reference sequence). The CDR3 is CAWNPGSYEQYF. CDR3 in DNA: TGTGCCTGGAACCCCGGGTCCTACGAGCAGTACTTC.

The chain links TRBV5-4 to TRBJ1-3, with 10 bases matching TRBD1. This CDR3 contains 16 residues. Germline V gives CDR1 SGHNT, CDR2 YYREEE (reference sequence). V lost 0 bases to trimming and J lost 4 bases; unmatched junction nucleotides: 4. The DNA of the CDR3 is TGTGCCAGCAGCTTGGGACAGGGGGCGCGAGGAAACACCATATATTTT. It specifies CASSLGQGARGNTIYF.

The rearrangement uses TRBV9 and TRBJ2-2, with 9 bases lining up with TRBD2. Trimming removed 0 bases from V and 8 bases from J; junction bases left unmatched: 8. The CDR3 loop spans 16 amino acids. CDR1 is SGDLS, CDR2 YYNGEE, per germline. CDR3 amino acids: CASSVENSGRWGELFF. The DNA of the CDR3 is TGTGCCAGCAGCGTAGAGAATAGCGGGAGATGGGGGGAGCTGTTTTTT.

The chain combines TRBV7-2 with TRBJ2-3, with 9 bases fitting TRBD1. The trim removed 5 bases at V and 3 bases at J, leaving 6 bases unmatched. CDR3 size: 15 residues. Germline V lookup: CDR1 SGHTA, CDR2 FQGNSA. The CDR3 reads CASSPGQGWTDTQYF. The CDR3 DNA sequence: TGTGCCAGCAGCCCGGGACAGGGATGGACAGATACGCAGTATTTT.

The chain employs TRBV5-1 and TRBJ2-7; a weak D match, TRBD2 (6 bases). There are 15 residues in the CDR3. Trimming pared 0 bases from V and 6 bases from J, leaving 16 bases between. The germline V gene encodes CDR1 SGHRS and CDR2 YFSETQ. CDR3 nucleotides: TGCGCCAGCAGCTTGGTCGGGGGTACCCCCGGCGAGCAGTACTTC. The encoded protein is CASSLVGGTPGEQYF. Full variable domain (remainder filled in from reference TRBV5-1 and TRBJ2-7): KAGVTQTPRYLIKTRGQQVTLSCSPISGHRSVSWYQQTPGQGLQFLFEYFSETQRNKGNFPGRFSGRQFSNSRSEMNVSTLELGDSALYLCASSLVGGTPGEQYFGPGTRLTVT.

V and J are TRBV5-4 and TRBJ1-5, with 12 bases aligning to TRBD1. The CDR3 sequence is 15 residues long. V was pared by 3 bases and J by 4 bases, with 2 bases of the junction left unmatched. Germline-derived CDR1 and CDR2 are SGHNT and YYREEE (reference sequence). CDR3 sequence: CASSSGQGANQPQHF. The DNA for the CDR3 is TGTGCCAGCAGCTCGGGACAGGGGGCAAATCAGCCCCAGCATTTT.

The J gene is TRBJ2-3, the V gene TRBV4-1; no definite D call. The V end was cut by 0 bases, the J end by 0 bases, with 7 bases between. The germline V gene has CDR1 MGHRA and CDR2 YSYEKL. The CDR3 covers 15 residues. The CDR3 DNA reads as TGCGCCAGCAGCCAAGAAATAACTAGCACAGATACGCAGTATTTT. Its translation: CASSQEITSTDTQYF.

The rearrangement links TRBV19 to TRBJ2-3; perhaps TRBD1 as D (5 bases). From germline, CDR1 is LNHDA and CDR2 SQIVND (reference sequence). Trimming removed 9 bases at V and 5 bases at J, with 18 bases between. The CDR3 is made up of 14 amino acids. CDR3 in DNA: TGTGCCAGCCAGGGTGCCAAATTGGGAGATACGCAGTATTTT. Protein product: CASQGAKLGDTQYF.

The chain recombines TRBV7-9 with TRBJ2-2; 10 bases line up with TRBD2. Germline trimming cut 4 bases from V and 1 base from J; bases unmatched to any gene: 9. Germline loops: CDR1 SEHNR, CDR2 FQNEAQ (reference sequence). The CDR3 covers 18 residues. The CDR3 reads CASSSRIGLAENTGELFF. CDR3 coding DNA: TGTGCCAGCAGCTCTCGTATTGGACTAGCGGAGAACACCGGGGAGCTGTTTTTT.

This sequence joins TRBV29-1 and TRBJ2-1; a weak D match, TRBD1 (5 bases). Trimming pared 2 bases from V and 8 bases from J, leaving 10 bases between. The germline V gene encodes CDR1 SQVTM and CDR2 ANQGSEA. CDR3 length: 12 amino acids. In nucleotides, the CDR3 is TGCAGCGTTGAACAGGGTATCGATGAGCAGTTCTTC. Translated, it gives CSVEQGIDEQFF.

This clone was recorded only once. The chain joins TRBV2 to TRBJ1-2; TRBD1 is a possible D gene (6 bases). This CDR3 is built from 14 residues. The germline CDR1 and CDR2 sequences are SNHLY and FYNNEI. Trimming cost V 0 bases and J 8 bases, with 13 bases left between them. CDR3 sequence reads: CASSEALRGGGYTF. CDR3 bases: TGTGCCAGCAGTGAAGCGCTTCGAGGGGGAGGCTACACCTTC.

The chain couples TRBV19 to TRBJ1-5; 7 bases agree with TRBD1. Per germline, CDR1 LNHDA and CDR2 SQIVND (reference sequence). CDR3 length equals 12 residues. V lost 9 bases and J lost 6; bases outside the gene matches: 5. The DNA of the CDR3 is TGTGCCAGCAGACAGGGAGTTCAGCCCCAGCATTTT. Protein product: CASRQGVQPQHF. Full variable domain (remainder filled in from reference TRBV19 and TRBJ1-5): DGGITQSPKYLFRKEGQNVTLSCEQNLNHDAMYWYRQDPGQGLRLIYYSQIVNDFQKGDIAEGYSVSREKKESFPLTVTSAQKNPTAFYLCASRQGVQPQHFGDGTRLSIL.

This clone was found once. The rearrangement uses TRBV5-8 and TRBJ2-3; D might be TRBD2 (6 bases). Germline CDR1 and CDR2: SGHTS and YDEGEE. Between the trimmed V and J ends, which lost 0 bases and 3 bases, there was a span of 17 bases. The CDR3 is 17 amino acids. The CDR3 loop is CASSLGLSGLRTDTQYF. As DNA, the CDR3 is TGTGCCAGCAGCTTGGGCCTTAGCGGACTGAGGACAGATACGCAGTATTTT.

The genes are TRBV4-1 and TRBJ1-2; weak D call: TRBD1 (6 bases). V dropped 4 bases and J dropped 8 bases, with 17 bases sitting between them. Germline values: CDR1 MGHRA, CDR2 YSYEKL. The CDR3 spans 14 residues. The CDR3 DNA sequence: TGCGCCAGCAGCCCCGGAGGGGGGGAGGAGGGCTACACCTTC. Translated, it gives CASSPGGGEEGYTF.

There are a few counts of this clone. The same CDR3 also results from other DNA sequences found in this sample. The CDR3 loop is CASSSFDARDRSHGQYF. CDR3 DNA sequence: TGTGCCAGCAGTTCCTTTGACGCCCGGGACAGGAGCCATGGGCAGTACTTC. The rearrangement joins TRBV28 to TRBJ2-7; TRBD1 aligns across 8 bases. Germline CDR1 and CDR2: MDHEN and SYDVKM. The length of the CDR3 is 17 residues. V lost 4 bases and J lost 9; bases outside the gene matches: 20. The variable domain in full, completed from reference TRBV28 and TRBJ2-7, reads DVKVTQSSRYLVKRTGEKVFLECVQDMDHENMFWYRQDPGLGLRLIYFSYDVKMKEKGDIPEGYSVSREKKERFSLILESASTNQTSMYLCASSSFDARDRSHGQYFGPGTRLTVT.

This clone was counted once. The CDR3 DNA reads as TGTGCCAGCAGCGCGGGGACAGCTACTCGGGAGACCCAGTACTTC. Translation: CASSAGTATRETQYF. The genes are TRBV9 and TRBJ2-5, with 7 nucleotides matching TRBD1. The CDR3 spans 15 residues. The V gene's germline CDR1 is SGDLS and CDR2 YYNGEE. V lost 3 bases and J lost 5; bases outside the gene matches: 10.